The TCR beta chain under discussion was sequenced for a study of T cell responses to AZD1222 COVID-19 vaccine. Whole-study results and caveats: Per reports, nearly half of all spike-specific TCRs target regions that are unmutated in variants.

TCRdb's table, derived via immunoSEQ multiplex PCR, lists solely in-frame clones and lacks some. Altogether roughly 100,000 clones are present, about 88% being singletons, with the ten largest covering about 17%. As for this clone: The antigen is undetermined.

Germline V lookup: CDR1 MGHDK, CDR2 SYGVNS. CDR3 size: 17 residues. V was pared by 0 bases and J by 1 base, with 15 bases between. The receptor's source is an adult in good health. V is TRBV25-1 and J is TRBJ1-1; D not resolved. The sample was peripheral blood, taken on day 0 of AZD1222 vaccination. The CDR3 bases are TGTGCCAGCAGTGAATACCGACAATTTGCAGAGAACACTGAAGCTTTCTTT. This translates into CASSEYRQFAENTEAFF. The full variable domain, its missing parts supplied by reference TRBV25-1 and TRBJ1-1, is EADIYQTPRYLVIGTGKKITLECSQTMGHDKMYWYQQDPGMELHLIHYSYGVNSTEKGDLSSESTVSRIRTEHFPLTLESARPSHTSQYLCASSEYRQFAENTEAFFGQGTRLTVV.